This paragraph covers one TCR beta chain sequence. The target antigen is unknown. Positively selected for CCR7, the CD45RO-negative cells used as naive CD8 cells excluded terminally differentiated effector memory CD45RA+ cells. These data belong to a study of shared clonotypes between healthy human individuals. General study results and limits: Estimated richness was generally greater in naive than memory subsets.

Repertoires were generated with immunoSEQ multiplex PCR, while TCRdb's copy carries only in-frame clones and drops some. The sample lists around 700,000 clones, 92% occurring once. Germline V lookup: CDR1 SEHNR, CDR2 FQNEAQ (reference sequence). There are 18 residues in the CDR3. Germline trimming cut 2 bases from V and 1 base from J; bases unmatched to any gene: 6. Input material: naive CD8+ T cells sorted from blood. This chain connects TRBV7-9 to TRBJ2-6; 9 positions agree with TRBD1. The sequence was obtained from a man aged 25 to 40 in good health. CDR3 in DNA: TGTGCCAGCAGCTTATCCGGGACAGGGACTTCTGGGGCCAACGTCCTGACTTTC. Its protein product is CASSLSGTGTSGANVLTF.